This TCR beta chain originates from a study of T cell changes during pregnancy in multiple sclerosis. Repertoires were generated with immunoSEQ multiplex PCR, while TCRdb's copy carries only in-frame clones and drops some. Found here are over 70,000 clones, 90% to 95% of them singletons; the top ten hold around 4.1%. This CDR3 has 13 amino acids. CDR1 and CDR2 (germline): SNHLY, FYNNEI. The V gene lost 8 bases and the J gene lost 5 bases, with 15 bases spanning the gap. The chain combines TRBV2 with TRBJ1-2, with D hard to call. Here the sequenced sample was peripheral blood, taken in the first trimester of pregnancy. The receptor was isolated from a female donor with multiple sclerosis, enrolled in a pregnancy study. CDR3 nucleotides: TGTGCCAGCTCGGGTAGTCCTGGGTATGGCTACACCTTC. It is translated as CASSGSPGYGYTF. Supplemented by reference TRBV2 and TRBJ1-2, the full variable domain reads EPEVTQTPSHQVTQMGQEVILRCVPISNHLYFYWYRQILGQKVEFLVSFYNNEISEKSEIFDDQFSVERPDGSNFTLKIRSTKLEDSAMYFCASSGSPGYGYTFGSGTRLTVV.